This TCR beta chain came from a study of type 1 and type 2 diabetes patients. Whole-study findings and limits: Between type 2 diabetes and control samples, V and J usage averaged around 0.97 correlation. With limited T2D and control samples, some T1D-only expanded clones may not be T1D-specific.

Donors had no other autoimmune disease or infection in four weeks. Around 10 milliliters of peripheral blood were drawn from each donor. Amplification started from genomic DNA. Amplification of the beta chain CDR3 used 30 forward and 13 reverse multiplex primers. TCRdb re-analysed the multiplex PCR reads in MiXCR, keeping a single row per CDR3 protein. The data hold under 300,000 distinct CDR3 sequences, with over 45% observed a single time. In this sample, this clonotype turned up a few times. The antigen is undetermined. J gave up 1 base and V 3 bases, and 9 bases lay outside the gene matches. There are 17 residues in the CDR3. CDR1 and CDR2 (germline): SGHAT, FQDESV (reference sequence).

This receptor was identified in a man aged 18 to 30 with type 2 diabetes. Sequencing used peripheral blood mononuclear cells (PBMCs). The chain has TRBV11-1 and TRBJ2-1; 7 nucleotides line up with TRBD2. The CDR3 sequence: CASSLEASGPSYNEQFF. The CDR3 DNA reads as TGTGCCAGCAGCTTGGAGGCTAGCGGACCATCCTACAATGAGCAGTTCTTC.